A selection of T cell receptor beta chains follows, all from one sample in a study of cytomegalovirus exposure and HLA in healthy donors. Assay used: immunoSEQ multiplex PCR; TCRdb lists only in-frame clones, some missing. The sample carries roughly 190,000 clones, approximately 79% recorded once. Sequencing was done on a sample of PBMCs. The receptors stem from a woman aged 18 to 35 in good health and CMV-seronegative. Each CDR3 is given with its conserved first and last residue. Each record gives: clone size, D gene, CDR3 length, J gene, V gene, CDR3 protein, CDR3 DNA. D genes are given only for firm matches. Not every row has a clone size; where given, it reads once, few, many or a size class.

-	-	16	TRBJ1-2	TRBV4-1	CASSHPLLQTRGGYTF	TGCGCCAGCAGCCACCCATTATTACAGACACGGGGAGGCTACACCTTC
-	TRBD2	14	TRBJ2-5	TRBV11-2	CASSTRTSGETQYF	TGTGCCAGCAGCACCCGGACTAGCGGCGAGACCCAGTACTTC
-	TRBD2	14	TRBJ2-5	TRBV7-2	CASSRGLAGETQYF	TGTGCCAGCTCCCGGGGACTAGCGGGAGAGACCCAGTACTTC
-	TRBD1	15	TRBJ1-1	TRBV2	CASSGVRGLNTEAFF	TGTGCCAGCAGTGGCGTGAGGGGGCTGAACACTGAAGCTTTCTTT
-	TRBD2	15	TRBJ2-7	TRBV7-2	CASTHRSGSEYEQYF	TGTGCCAGCACCCACAGAAGCGGGAGTGAATACGAGCAGTACTTC
-	-	14	TRBJ2-7	TRBV29-1	CSATGLESSYEQYF	TGCAGCGCGACAGGTTTGGAGAGCTCCTACGAGCAGTACTTC
-	TRBD1	16	TRBJ1-3	TRBV15	CATSIGTGTRRNTIYF	TGTGCCACCAGCATCGGGACAGGGACTCGTCGTAACACCATATATTTT
-	-	16	TRBJ1-6	TRBV7-9	CSSSLALGGTNSPLHF	TGTTCCAGCAGCTTAGCTCTCGGGGGGACCAATTCACCCCTCCACTTT
-	TRBD1	15	TRBJ2-2	TRBV9	CASSVTGADTGELFF	TGTGCCAGCAGCGTGACAGGGGCGGACACCGGGGAGCTGTTTTTT
-	TRBD1	12	TRBJ1-2	TRBV29-1	CSAPGQGYGYTF	TGCAGCGCCCCGGGACAGGGGTACGGCTACACCTTC
-	-	14	TRBJ2-7	TRBV28	CASSLIDSSYEQYF	TGTGCCAGCAGTCTGATAGACAGCTCCTACGAGCAGTACTTC
-	-	15	TRBJ1-4	TRBV25-1	CASSEGGGANEKLFF	TGTGCCAGCAGTGAAGGTGGGGGGGCTAATGAAAAACTGTTTTTT
few	TRBD1	15	TRBJ1-5	TRBV28	CASSFSTGVNQPQHF	TGTGCCAGCAGTTTTAGTACAGGGGTCAATCAGCCCCAGCATTTT
-	TRBD2	16	TRBJ2-7	TRBV15	CATSSLGRWGGYEQYF	TGTGCCACCAGCAGCCTCGGCCGGTGGGGGGGATACGAGCAGTACTTC
few	-	14	TRBJ2-1	TRBV29-1	CSVEGAGHHNEQFF	TGCAGCGTTGAAGGGGCAGGACACCACAATGAGCAGTTCTTC
-	-	17	TRBJ1-1	TRBV19	CASSIGRGRFQDTEAFF	TGTGCCAGTAGTATCGGCAGGGGACGTTTTCAGGACACTGAAGCTTTCTTT
-	TRBD2	17	TRBJ2-7	TRBV5-1	CASSRFPGTSGSYEQYF	TGCGCCAGCAGCCGATTCCCCGGGACTAGCGGGAGTTACGAGCAGTACTTC
-	TRBD2	18	TRBJ2-3	TRBV4-2	CASSQESTGLASTDTQYF	TGTGCCAGCAGCCAAGAGAGTACGGGACTAGCTAGCACAGATACGCAGTATTTT
-	-	14	TRBJ1-1	TRBV4-3	CASRVNSGSTEAFF	TGCGCCAGCAGGGTTAATTCGGGGAGCACTGAAGCTTTCTTT
few	TRBD1	15	TRBJ2-7	TRBV28	CASSLWGTGSYEQYF	TGTGCCAGCAGTTTATGGGGGACAGGGTCCTACGAGCAGTACTTC